The 7 T cell receptor beta chains listed next were all sequenced from one sample in a study of early T cells in non-severe SARS-CoV-2 infection. TCRdb processed the 5' RACE reads anew with MiXCR; each CDR3 protein has one entry. The data contain tens of thousands of distinct CDR3 sequences, roughly 7.1% of them singletons. Specimen: whole blood. These receptors were obtained from an adult who was a healthcare worker with PCR-confirmed SARS-CoV-2 infection or an uninfected control (not recorded which).

The gene calls are TRBV6-5 and TRBJ2-7; D gene uncertain. The CDR3 is 15 residues long. The V and J ends lost 2 bases and 2 bases respectively, with 13 bases between them. Germline CDR1 reads MNHEY; CDR2 reads SVGAGI. CDR3 residues: CASSYNPEVPYEQYF. The CDR3 region has the DNA TGTGCCAGCAGTTACAACCCCGAAGTCCCCTACGAGCAGTACTTC.

The V call is TRBV25-1, the J call TRBJ1-3; D unclear. The CDR3 has 15 amino acids. With 1 base removed from V and 2 bases from J, the gap between germline ends came to 9 bases. Germline V gene sequence: CDR1 MGHDK, CDR2 SYGVNS. Here the CDR3 DNA reads TGTGCCAGCAGTGAATTCTCCATCCCTGGAAACACCATATATTTT. Protein product: CASSEFSIPGNTIYF.

J is TRBJ1-2 and V is TRBV3-1; 7 bases align to TRBD1. The CDR3 extends over 15 amino acids. The germline V gene encodes CDR1 LGHDT and CDR2 YNNKEL (reference sequence). The V segment lost 2 bases and the J segment 6 bases; nucleotides outside the gene matches: 9. The CDR3 sequence is CASSQSRGTGHGYTF. As DNA, the CDR3 is TGTGCCAGCAGCCAATCCAGGGGGACTGGTCATGGCTACACCTTC.

J is TRBJ2-7 and V is TRBV11-2, with D unresolved. Looked up from germline, CDR1 is SGHAT and CDR2 is FQNNGV. This CDR3 is 11 amino acids long. Trimming stripped 1 base from V and 7 bases from J, with 5 bases between. The CDR3 spells CASSLGDEQYF. The CDR3 DNA is TGTGCCAGCAGCTTAGGGGATGAGCAGTACTTC.

In this sample, this clonotype turned up many times. V usage is TRBV7-8 and J usage is TRBJ2-7; D is possibly TRBD1 or TRBD2 (5 bases each). Germline V gene data show CDR1 as SGHVS and CDR2 as FQNEAQ. This CDR3 has 14 residues. Trimming removed 6 bases at V and 2 bases at J, with 14 bases between. CDR3 nucleotide sequence: TGTGCCAGCAGTCGGGGACGCGGTACCTACGAGCAGTACTTC. Its protein product is CASSRGRGTYEQYF.

This clonotype was counted a few times. The rearrangement links TRBV30 to TRBJ2-7; D perhaps matches TRBD2 (5 bases). The CDR3 sequence is 14 residues long. CDR1 and CDR2 from the germline V gene are GTSNPN and SVGIG (reference sequence). Trimming stripped 0 bases from V and 0 bases from J, with 9 bases between. The CDR3 region has the DNA TGTGCCTGGAGTGTTGCGGGCAGCTCCTACGAGCAGTACTTC. It codes for CAWSVAGSSYEQYF.

This clonotype was recorded many times. The V call is TRBV12-3 or TRBV12-4, the J call TRBJ2-1; no definite D call. There are 12 residues in the CDR3. Between the trimmed V and J ends, which lost 5 bases and 10 bases, there was a span of 12 bases. DNA of the CDR3: TGTGCCAGCAGTCCCCCCTTGGGGGAGCAGTTCTTC. Amino acids: CASSPPLGEQFF.